The rows below give T cell receptor beta chains drawn from one sample of a study of T cells in Graves' hyperthyroidism and ophthalmopathy. TCRdb independently ran MiXCR on the multiplex PCR reads; one entry per CDR3 protein. The data contain roughly 170,000 distinct CDR3 sequences, over 15% of them singletons. Sequenced: blood. The receptors here all came from a woman in her forties or fifties with Graves' hyperthyroidism. Both conserved end residues are part of each CDR3. Fields, in order: CDR3 length, J gene, V gene, CDR3 protein.

15,TRBJ2-1,TRBV2,CASSDSAGGGIEQFF
19,TRBJ1-3,TRBV5-1,CASRSEATGPLFSGNTIYF
13,TRBJ1-1,TRBV25-1,CASSSAMNTEAFF
14,TRBJ1-5,TRBV7-8,CASSGGPAGSAQHF
15,TRBJ1-1,TRBV7-9,CASSSRIGGTGGAFF
13,TRBJ2-7,TRBV29-1,CSVVGQGMAEQYF
14,TRBJ2-2,TRBV10-3,CAISDRANTGELFF
15,TRBJ2-2,TRBV20-1,CSADRYQHDTGELFF
15,TRBJ1-6,TRBV7-9,CASSLPQGGSSPLHF
13,TRBJ1-5,TRBV6-1,CASSPTGLQPQHF
14,TRBJ1-1,TRBV6-1,CASKGQGRYTEAFF